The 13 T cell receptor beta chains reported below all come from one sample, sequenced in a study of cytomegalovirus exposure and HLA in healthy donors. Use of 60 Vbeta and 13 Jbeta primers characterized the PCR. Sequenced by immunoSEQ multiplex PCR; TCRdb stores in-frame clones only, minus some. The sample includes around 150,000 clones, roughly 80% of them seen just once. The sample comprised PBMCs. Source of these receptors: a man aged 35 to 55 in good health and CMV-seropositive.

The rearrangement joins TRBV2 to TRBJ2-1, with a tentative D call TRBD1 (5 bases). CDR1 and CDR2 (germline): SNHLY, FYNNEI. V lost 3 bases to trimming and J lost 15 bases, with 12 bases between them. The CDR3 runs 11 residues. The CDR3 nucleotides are TGTGCCAGCAGTGAGAACACCCAGGGGTTCTTC. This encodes CASSENTQGFF.

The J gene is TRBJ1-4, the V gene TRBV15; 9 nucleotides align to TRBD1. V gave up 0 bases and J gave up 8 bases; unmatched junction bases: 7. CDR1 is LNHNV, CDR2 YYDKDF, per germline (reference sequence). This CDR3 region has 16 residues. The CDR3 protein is CATSRDFGTGNEKLFF. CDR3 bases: TGTGCCACCAGCAGAGATTTTGGGACAGGGAACGAAAAACTGTTTTTT.

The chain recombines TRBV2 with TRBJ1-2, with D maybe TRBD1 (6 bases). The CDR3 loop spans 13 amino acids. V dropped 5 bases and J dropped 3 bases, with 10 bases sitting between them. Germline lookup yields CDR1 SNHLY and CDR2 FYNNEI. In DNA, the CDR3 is TGTGCCAGCAGTCTCCAGGGGTACTATGGCTACACCTTC. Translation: CASSLQGYYGYTF.

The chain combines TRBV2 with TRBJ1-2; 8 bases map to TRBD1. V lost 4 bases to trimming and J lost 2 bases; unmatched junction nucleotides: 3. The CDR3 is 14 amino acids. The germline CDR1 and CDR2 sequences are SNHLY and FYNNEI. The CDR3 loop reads CASSGGTGNYGYTF. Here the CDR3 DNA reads TGTGCCAGCAGTGGGGGGACAGGAAACTATGGCTACACCTTC. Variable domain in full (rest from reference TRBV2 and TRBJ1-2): EPEVTQTPSHQVTQMGQEVILRCVPISNHLYFYWYRQILGQKVEFLVSFYNNEISEKSEIFDDQFSVERPDGSNFTLKIRSTKLEDSAMYFCASSGGTGNYGYTFGSGTRLTVV.

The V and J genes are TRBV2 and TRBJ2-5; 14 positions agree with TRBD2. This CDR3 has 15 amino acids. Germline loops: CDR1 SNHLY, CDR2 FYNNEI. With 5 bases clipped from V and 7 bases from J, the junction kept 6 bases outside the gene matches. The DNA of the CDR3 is TGTGCCAGCAGTACGACTAGCGGGGGGGCAGGGACCCAGTACTTC. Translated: CASSTTSGGAGTQYF.

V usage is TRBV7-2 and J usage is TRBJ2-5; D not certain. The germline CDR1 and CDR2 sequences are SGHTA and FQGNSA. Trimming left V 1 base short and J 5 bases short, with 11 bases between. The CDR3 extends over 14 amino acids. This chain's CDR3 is CASSLELHGETQYF. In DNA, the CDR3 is TGTGCCAGCAGCTTAGAACTCCACGGGGAGACCCAGTACTTC.

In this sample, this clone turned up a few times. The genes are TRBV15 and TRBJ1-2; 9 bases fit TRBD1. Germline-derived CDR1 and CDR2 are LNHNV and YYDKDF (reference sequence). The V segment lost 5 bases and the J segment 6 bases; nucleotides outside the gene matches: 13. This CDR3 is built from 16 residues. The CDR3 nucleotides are TGTGCCACCAGCGGATCAGGTCGGAACAGGGGGCATGGCTACACCTTC. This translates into CATSGSGRNRGHGYTF.

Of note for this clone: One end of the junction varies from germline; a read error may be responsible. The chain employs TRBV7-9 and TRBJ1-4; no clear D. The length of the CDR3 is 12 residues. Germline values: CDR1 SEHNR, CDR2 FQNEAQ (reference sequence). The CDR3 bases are TGTTCCAGCAGCAGGAGGGTTGGGGAACTGTTTTTT. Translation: CSSSRRVGELFF.

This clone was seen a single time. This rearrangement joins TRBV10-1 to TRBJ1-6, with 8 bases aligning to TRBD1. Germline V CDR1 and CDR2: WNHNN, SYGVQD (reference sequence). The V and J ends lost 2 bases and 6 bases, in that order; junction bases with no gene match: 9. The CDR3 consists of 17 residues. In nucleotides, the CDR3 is TGCGCCAGCAGTGAGGGAGACAGGGGTCTTGGTAATTCACCCCTCCACTTT. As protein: CASSEGDRGLGNSPLHF.

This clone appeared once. This chain's CDR3 is CASSKGLAGVSSYEQYF. The CDR3 DNA reads as TGTGCCAGCAGCAAGGGACTAGCGGGGGTTAGCTCCTACGAGCAGTACTTC. V is TRBV7-9 and J is TRBJ2-7; TRBD2 aligns across 14 bases. The length of the CDR3 is 17 residues. Germline CDR1 SEHNR, CDR2 FQNEAQ (reference sequence). Germline trimming cut 5 bases from V and 0 bases from J; bases unmatched to any gene: 6.

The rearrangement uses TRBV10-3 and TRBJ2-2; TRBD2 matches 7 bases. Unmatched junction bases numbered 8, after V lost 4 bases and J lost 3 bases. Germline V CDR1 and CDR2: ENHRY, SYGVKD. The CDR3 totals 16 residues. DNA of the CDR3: TGTGCCATCAGTGCTATGGGTGGGGGGGACACCGGGGAGCTGTTTTTT. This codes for CAISAMGGGDTGELFF.

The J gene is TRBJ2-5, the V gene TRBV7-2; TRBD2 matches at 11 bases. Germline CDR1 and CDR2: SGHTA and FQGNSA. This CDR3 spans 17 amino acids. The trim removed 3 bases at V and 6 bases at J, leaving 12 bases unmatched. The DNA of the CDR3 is TGTGCCAGCAGCTTCCTTAGCGGGAGGGTAGGCCTGCAGACCCAGTACTTC. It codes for CASSFLSGRVGLQTQYF.

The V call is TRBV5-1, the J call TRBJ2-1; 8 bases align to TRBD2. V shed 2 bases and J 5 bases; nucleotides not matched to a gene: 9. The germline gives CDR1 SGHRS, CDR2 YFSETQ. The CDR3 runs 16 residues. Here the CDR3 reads CASSFPGGTVNNEQFF. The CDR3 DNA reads TGCGCCAGCAGCTTTCCGGGAGGGACCGTTAACAATGAGCAGTTCTTC.